The 28 T cell receptor beta chains below were found in one sample sequenced in a study of T cells in Graves' hyperthyroidism and ophthalmopathy. Authors of the study amplified TCR beta CDR3 regions from RNA transcripts. HTBI primers were used for first-round RT-PCR of the TCR CDR3. One entry per CDR3 protein results from TCRdb running MiXCR on the multiplex PCR reads. The sample carries 550,000 to 600,000 distinct CDR3 sequences, approximately 15% recorded once. Sequencing used blood. These receptors all stem from a woman aged 18-35 years with Graves' ophthalmopathy.

This clonotype occurred many times. The rearrangement links TRBV18 to TRBJ1-1; no clear D. Per the germline V gene, CDR1 is KGHSH and CDR2 is LQKENI. Trimming stripped 2 bases from V and 0 bases from J, with 7 bases between. This CDR3 region has 14 residues. CDR3 sequence: CASSPVDLNTEAFF. Here the CDR3 DNA reads TGTGCCAGCTCACCAGTGGATCTGAACACTGAAGCTTTCTTT.

This clonotype was counted ten times or more. This chain connects TRBV28 to TRBJ2-7, with D hard to call. This CDR3 spans 11 amino acids. V was cut by 5 bases and J by 5 bases, with 7 bases left in between. CDR1 is MDHEN and CDR2 is SYDVKM in the germline V gene. The CDR3 sequence is CASSGVHEQYF. The CDR3 DNA reads TGTGCCAGCAGTGGGGTCCACGAGCAGTACTTC.

In its sample, this clonotype was seen once. V and J are TRBV14 and TRBJ1-2, with D possibly matching TRBD1 (6 bases). The germline gives CDR1 SGHDN, CDR2 FVKESK. There are 16 residues in the CDR3. The germline V and J ends were trimmed by 4 bases and 1 base, with 16 bases remaining between them. The CDR3 spells CASSLGTGTLNYGYTF. The CDR3 DNA reads TGTGCCAGCAGCCTAGGGACCGGGACACTTAACTATGGCTACACCTTC.

This clonotype has a handful of counts. The V and J genes are TRBV5-5 and TRBJ1-1; TRBD1 is a possible D gene (6 bases). The CDR3 spans 11 residues. V lost 2 bases to trimming and J lost 11 bases, with 10 bases between them. The V gene's germline CDR1 is SGHKS and CDR2 YYEKEE (reference sequence). The CDR3 here is CASSFHREAFF. The CDR3 coding sequence is TGTGCCAGCAGCTTCCACAGGGAGGCTTTCTTT.

This clonotype was observed a few times. J is TRBJ2-5 and V is TRBV9, with D maybe TRBD1 (6 bases). This CDR3 region has 13 residues. V shed 1 base and J shed 4 bases, with 8 bases lying between them. Germline loops: CDR1 SGDLS, CDR2 YYNGEE. CDR3 sequence: CASSVIGGETQYF. Here the CDR3 DNA reads TGTGCCAGCAGCGTAATAGGGGGAGAGACCCAGTACTTC.

This clonotype was observed at least ten times. This chain uses TRBV6-1 with TRBJ2-1; 8 bases are a match to TRBD2. The germline gives CDR1 MNHNS, CDR2 SASEGT. V shed 4 bases and J 8 bases; nucleotides not matched to a gene: 13. The CDR3 covers 16 residues. This chain's CDR3 is CASSVFAGTSSHEQFF. The CDR3 nucleotides are TGTGCCAGCAGTGTCTTCGCCGGGACTAGTTCCCATGAGCAGTTCTTC.

The V and J genes are TRBV19 and TRBJ2-7; TRBD1 matches 9 bases. Per the germline V gene, CDR1 is LNHDA and CDR2 is SQIVND (reference sequence). The CDR3 spans 15 residues. V was clipped by 7 bases and J by 3 bases; unmatched bases: 10. This CDR3 is CASNAHDRGFYEQYF. The CDR3 DNA is TGTGCCAGTAATGCCCACGACAGGGGGTTCTACGAGCAGTACTTC.

This clonotype showed up many times. This chain connects TRBV27 to TRBJ2-3; D remains unclear. CDR1 and CDR2 (germline): MNHEY, SMNVEV (reference sequence). The CDR3 is 11 residues long. Trimming pared 3 bases from V and 7 bases from J, leaving 5 bases between. CDR3 DNA: TGTGCCAGCAGTTTCAGGAATACGCAGTATTTT. This encodes CASSFRNTQYF.

This rearrangement joins TRBV15 to TRBJ1-1; D remains unclear. The CDR3 is 16 residues long. V shed 0 bases and J shed 4 bases, with 15 bases lying between them. The V gene's germline CDR1 is LNHNV and CDR2 YYDKDF (reference sequence). The chain's CDR3 is CATSRDSSGKGTEAFF. The CDR3 coding sequence is TGTGCCACCAGCAGAGATTCGTCGGGGAAGGGCACTGAAGCTTTCTTT.

The chain couples TRBV11-2 to TRBJ1-5, with D unresolved. Per the germline V gene, CDR1 is SGHAT and CDR2 is FQNNGV. This CDR3 comprises 13 residues. V lost 1 base and J 7 bases, leaving 8 bases between the germline ends. The CDR3: CASSLVVDQPQHF. In nucleotides, the CDR3 is TGTGCCAGCAGCTTAGTGGTGGACCAGCCCCAGCATTTT.

This clonotype has ten or more counts. CDR3 nucleotides: TGTGCCAGCAGCCCACGGACTAGCGGGAGAGTAGAGCAGTACTTC. It is translated as CASSPRTSGRVEQYF. The chain has TRBV13 and TRBJ2-7, with 13 bases identical to TRBD2. The CDR3 contains 15 residues. Per germline, CDR1 PRHDT and CDR2 FYEKMQ (reference sequence). Germline trimming cut 5 bases from V and 7 bases from J; bases unmatched to any gene: 8.

The chain recombines TRBV5-1 with TRBJ2-1; D tentatively reads TRBD1 or TRBD2 (5 bases each). Deletions cut 0 bases from V and 6 bases from J, with 13 bases between. The CDR3 runs 15 residues. The germline gives CDR1 SGHRS, CDR2 YFSETQ. CDR3 loop: CASSLGGDGVNEQFF. The CDR3 DNA reads as TGCGCCAGCAGCTTGGGAGGGGATGGGGTCAATGAGCAGTTCTTC.

This clonotype was seen only once. This chain's CDR3 is CASSPRQGSNEQYF. The CDR3 DNA reads as TGTGCCAGCAGCCCAAGACAGGGTTCCAACGAGCAGTACTTC. J is TRBJ2-7 and V is TRBV7-2, with 7 bases aligning to TRBD1. The CDR3 length is 14 residues. Per germline, CDR1 SGHTA and CDR2 FQGNSA. J gave up 5 bases and V 5 bases, and 9 bases lay outside the gene matches.

This clonotype was observed at least ten times. The gene calls are TRBV27 and TRBJ2-7; D is undetermined. This CDR3 contains 13 residues. The V end lost 6 bases, the J end lost 2 bases, and 11 bases lay between the germline ends. Per germline, CDR1 MNHEY and CDR2 SMNVEV (reference sequence). The CDR3 region is CASRSRTAYEQYF. The CDR3 DNA reads TGTGCCAGCAGATCTCGGACCGCCTACGAGCAGTACTTC.

The sample holds a few counts of this clonotype. The chain links TRBV7-8 to TRBJ2-7; possibly TRBD2 for D (5 bases). CDR1 and CDR2 (germline): SGHVS, FQNEAQ. This CDR3 contains 15 residues. V was trimmed by 4 bases and J by 3 bases, leaving 16 bases between them. CDR3 DNA: TGTGCCAGCAGCTCCTTATTTGGGGAGAGCTACGAGCAGTACTTC. Protein sequence: CASSSLFGESYEQYF.

This clonotype was counted ten times or more. The chain recombines TRBV18 with TRBJ2-5; D might be TRBD1 (5 bases). The CDR3 covers 14 residues. The germline gives CDR1 KGHSH, CDR2 LQKENI. The V end was cut by 3 bases, the J end by 2 bases, with 10 bases between. CDR3 sequence reads: CASSPQDRQETQYF. The CDR3 bases are TGTGCCAGCTCACCGCAAGACAGACAAGAGACCCAGTACTTC.

The sample holds many counts of this clonotype. The genes are TRBV6-2 or TRBV6-3 and TRBJ1-3; D not certain. Germline-derived CDR1 and CDR2 are MNHEY and SVGEGT. The ends were cut back, 8 bases at V and 0 bases at J, with 17 bases in the middle. The CDR3 covers 16 residues. The CDR3 region is CASRRMGSPSGNTIYF. The DNA for the CDR3 is TGTGCCAGCCGAAGGATGGGGTCGCCCTCTGGAAACACCATATATTTT.

In its sample, this clonotype was seen a few times. V gene TRBV15 combines with J gene TRBJ2-7; 9 bases line up with TRBD2. Germline V gene data show CDR1 as LNHNV and CDR2 as YYDKDF (reference sequence). The CDR3 consists of 16 residues. Germline trimming cut 0 bases from V and 2 bases from J; bases unmatched to any gene: 5. This CDR3 reads CATSRDQTSGAYEQYF. The CDR3 coding sequence is TGTGCCACCAGCAGAGACCAGACTAGCGGCGCCTACGAGCAGTACTTC.

This clonotype appeared many times. The chain uses TRBV10-3 and TRBJ1-1; maybe TRBD1 (5 bases). V was pared by 6 bases and J by 4 bases, with 12 bases between. Germline lookup yields CDR1 ENHRY and CDR2 SYGVKD. The CDR3 has 13 residues. Here the CDR3 reads CAIRGDVATEAFF. The CDR3 DNA is TGTGCCATCAGAGGGGACGTAGCCACTGAAGCTTTCTTT.

The V gene is TRBV10-3, the J gene TRBJ2-7, with TRBD2 as a possible D gene (5 bases). The length of the CDR3 is 11 residues. V was clipped by 10 bases and J by 5 bases, with 12 bases between them. From germline, CDR1 is ENHRY and CDR2 SYGVKD. The DNA for the CDR3 is TGTGCCAACAGAATCGGGGACGAGCAGTACTTC. It translates to CANRIGDEQYF.

V and J are TRBV20-1 and TRBJ2-5, with 16 bases aligning to TRBD2. The length of the CDR3 is 18 residues. V trimming: 1 base; J trimming: 3 bases; junction bases outside the gene matches: 8. Germline CDR1 reads DFQATT; CDR2 reads SNEGSKA (reference sequence). DNA for the CDR3: TGCAGTGCTAGAGTAGGGACTAGCGGGAGGGCCGGGGAAGAGACCCAGTACTTC. Its translation: CSARVGTSGRAGEETQYF.

The gene calls are TRBV27 and TRBJ1-5; weak D call: TRBD1 (5 bases). CDR3 length: 15 residues. Germline CDR1 reads MNHEY; CDR2 reads SMNVEV (reference sequence). V lost 5 bases to trimming and J lost 5 bases, with 16 bases between them. This CDR3 reads CASSADKGAHQPQHF. The CDR3 region has the DNA TGTGCCAGCAGTGCGGACAAAGGGGCTCATCAGCCCCAGCATTTT.

This clonotype has ten or more counts. The chain uses TRBV19 and TRBJ2-7; tentatively, D is TRBD1 (6 bases). Germline-derived CDR1 and CDR2 are LNHDA and SQIVND (reference sequence). This CDR3 spans 17 amino acids. V gave up 7 bases and J gave up 1 base, with 23 bases separating them. CDR3 in amino acids: CASTPGPGQRSSYEQYF. The CDR3 coding sequence is TGTGCCAGTACCCCTGGCCCGGGACAAAGGAGTTCCTACGAGCAGTACTTC.

This clonotype came up many times. This sequence joins TRBV20-1 and TRBJ1-4; 10 bases are a match to TRBD1. V gave up 5 bases and J gave up 8 bases; unmatched junction bases: 2. Germline loops: CDR1 DFQATT, CDR2 SNEGSKA (reference sequence). The CDR3 extends over 12 amino acids. CDR3 bases: TGCAGTGCTTGGACAGGGGGGGAAAAACTGTTTTTT. Translation: CSAWTGGEKLFF.

This clonotype has at least ten counts. V and J are TRBV27 and TRBJ2-4; 7 bases map to TRBD1. Unmatched junction bases numbered 10, after V lost 2 bases and J lost 0 bases. The CDR3 covers 18 residues. Germline lookup yields CDR1 MNHEY and CDR2 SMNVEV (reference sequence). The CDR3 is CASSLGLERGLAKNIQYF. The CDR3 DNA is TGTGCCAGCAGTTTAGGCCTTGAGAGGGGGCTAGCCAAAAACATTCAGTACTTC.

The gene calls are TRBV7-2 and TRBJ2-7; D may match TRBD1 or TRBD2 (5 bases each). Trimming left V 4 bases short and J 5 bases short, with 18 bases between. The CDR3 covers 15 residues. The germline V gene has CDR1 SGHTA and CDR2 FQGNSA. The CDR3 nucleotides read TGTGCCAGCAGCTCCCCGGGCTATAGAGGGGACGAGCAGTACTTC. Its protein is CASSSPGYRGDEQYF.

This clonotype was counted only a few times. The chain employs TRBV29-1 and TRBJ1-2, with TRBD1 matching 12 bases. Germline lookup yields CDR1 SQVTM and CDR2 ANQGSEA. This CDR3 contains 17 residues. With V trimmed by 0 bases and J by 1 base, 6 bases remained unmatched. The CDR3 loop is CSVEDRGQGAINYGYTF. DNA of the CDR3: TGCAGCGTTGAAGATCGGGGACAGGGGGCGATTAACTATGGCTACACCTTC.

This clonotype has a handful of counts. The rearrangement links TRBV12-5 to TRBJ2-3; 7 nucleotides align to TRBD1. CDR1 LGHNT and CDR2 FRNRAP come from the germline V gene. CDR3 length: 12 amino acids. V shed 10 bases and J 5 bases; nucleotides not matched to a gene: 6. The CDR3 sequence is CATPPGGDTQYF. CDR3 nucleotide sequence: TGTGCTACTCCCCCAGGGGGAGATACGCAGTATTTT.